The rows below give T cell receptor beta chains drawn from one sample of a study of blood T cell repertoires in COVID-19. Sequenced by immunoSEQ multiplex PCR; TCRdb stores in-frame clones only, minus some. The sample records approximately 170,000 clones, 80% to 90% being singletons. Sequenced: peripheral blood. The receptors originated from a man between 18 and 35 years old who had recovered from COVID-19. Each CDR3 is given with its conserved first and last residue. D genes are given only for firm matches.

>TRBV10-3|TRBJ1-5|TRBD1
CAISTGTGENQHF
>TRBV24-1|TRBJ2-5|TRBD1
CATSRQDRGLEETQYF
>TRBV9|TRBJ1-1|TRBD1
CASSARQGEAFF
>TRBV9|TRBJ2-7|-
CASSVGLTYEQYF
>TRBV2|TRBJ1-5|-
CASSESNRDQPQHF
>TRBV9|TRBJ2-5|TRBD2
CASSPEAGEETQYF
>TRBV28|TRBJ2-1|TRBD2
CASSSRGSGRLGEQFF
>TRBV11-2|TRBJ2-7|TRBD2
CASSPAGGAYEQYF
>TRBV15|TRBJ2-7|TRBD1
CATSSWDRREQYF
>TRBV5-4|TRBJ2-1|TRBD1
CASSQKNRGDNEQFF
>TRBV6-2/TRBV6-3|TRBJ2-2|TRBD1
CASSYSTGEFTGELFF
>TRBV28|TRBJ2-5|-
CASKQGGAETQYF
>TRBV29-1|TRBJ1-1|TRBD1
CSARQGSTEAFF